A single sample is the source of the 10 T cell receptor beta chains below, sequenced in a study of blood T cell repertoires in COVID-19. Measured with immunoSEQ multiplex PCR; TCRdb has only the in-frame clones, and not every one. This sample has 45,000 to 65,000 clones, with approximately 86% found just once. Material: peripheral blood. The source of these receptors is a human donor with acute or convalescent COVID-19. The donor label of this sample is uncertain.

The chain recombines TRBV11-2 with TRBJ2-7; D might be TRBD2 (6 bases). The CDR3 runs 15 residues. V shed 5 bases and J shed 2 bases, with 16 bases lying between them. Germline V gene sequence: CDR1 SGHAT, CDR2 FQNNGV. As DNA, the CDR3 is TGTGCCAGCAGCCTCCAGGTCGGGAGAACCTACGAGCAGTACTTC. Translating gives CASSLQVGRTYEQYF. Full variable domain (remainder filled in from reference TRBV11-2 and TRBJ2-7): EAGVAQSPRYKIIEKRQSVAFWCNPISGHATLYWYQQILGQGPKLLIQFQNNGVVDDSQLPKDRFSAERLKGVDSTLKIQPAKLEDSAVYLCASSLQVGRTYEQYFGPGTRLTVT.

The gene calls are TRBV9 and TRBJ2-7; D is possibly TRBD1 (5 bases). The germline gives CDR1 SGDLS, CDR2 YYNGEE. Trimming took off 0 bases at V and 5 bases at J, with 12 bases between the two ends. The CDR3 extends over 14 amino acids. The CDR3 bases are TGTGCCAGCAGCGTAGACGGCCACAGGCACGAGCAGTACGTC. It codes for CASSVDGHRHEQYV.

This sequence joins TRBV27 and TRBJ1-4; 9 nucleotides align to TRBD1. The J segment lost 1 base and the V segment lost 4 bases, leaving 7 bases of the junction unmatched. Germline assignment: CDR1 MNHEY and CDR2 SMNVEV (reference sequence). This CDR3 has 17 amino acids. This chain's CDR3 is CASSSGQGHVTNEKLFF. The CDR3 DNA reads as TGTGCCAGCAGTTCGGGACAGGGTCACGTAACTAATGAAAAACTGTTTTTT.

The chain recombines TRBV6-5 with TRBJ1-2; D gene ambiguous. The CDR3 length is 14 residues. V dropped 0 bases and J dropped 2 bases, with 7 bases sitting between them. Germline V gives CDR1 MNHEY, CDR2 SVGAGI. The CDR3 protein is CASSYSGRNYGYTF. The CDR3 nucleotides read TGTGCCAGCAGTTACTCGGGCAGAAACTATGGCTACACCTTC.

This clone appeared a few times. V is TRBV7-3 and J is TRBJ1-5, with a weak D call TRBD1 (6 bases). Per the germline V gene, CDR1 is SGHTA and CDR2 is FQGTGA. The CDR3 is 15 amino acids. V lost 5 bases to trimming and J lost 3 bases, with 14 bases between them. The CDR3 DNA reads TGTGCCAGCAGCCAAGACAGGAACTTCAATCAGCCCCAGCATTTT. This sequence encodes CASSQDRNFNQPQHF.

The chain joins TRBV7-2 to TRBJ2-1, with 10 positions matching TRBD2. CDR1 is SGHTA, CDR2 FQGNSA, per germline. The trim removed 5 bases at V and 6 bases at J, leaving 10 bases unmatched. This CDR3 contains 16 residues. The CDR3 DNA is TGTGCCAGCAGCCCCGGGAGCGGGAGGGGCTCCAATGAGCAGTTCTTC. It translates to CASSPGSGRGSNEQFF.

Comment on this clone: The DNA is left out, because the CDR3 cannot be placed on it with certainty; the CDR3 is given as TCRdb lists it. The CDR3 spells CASRLVGSGTGDGNQPQHF. This chain joins TRBV12-2 and TRBJ1-5; the table assigns TRBD1, which was not confirmed against the DNA. TRBV12-2 is deemed a pseudogene. With termini counted, the CDR3 has 19 amino acids.

This chain connects TRBV9 to TRBJ2-2; D not certain. From germline, CDR1 is SGDLS and CDR2 YYNGEE. This CDR3 is 14 amino acids long. Trimming cost V 2 bases and J 1 base, with 6 bases left between them. The CDR3 loop is CASSVVQNTGELFF. CDR3 in DNA: TGTGCCAGCAGCGTTGTCCAGAACACCGGGGAGCTGTTTTTT. Drawing the rest from reference TRBV9 and TRBJ2-2, the complete variable domain is DSGVTQTPKHLITATGQRVTLRCSPRSGDLSVYWYQQSLDQGLQFLIQYYNGEERAKGNILERFSAQQFPDLHSELNLSSLELGDSALYFCASSVVQNTGELFFGEGSRLTVL.

This rearrangement joins TRBV11-3 to TRBJ2-7; 7 bases map to TRBD2. There are 16 residues in the CDR3. J gave up 5 bases and V 1 base, and 11 bases lay outside the gene matches. In germline, CDR1 is SGHNT, CDR2 YENEEA. As DNA, the CDR3 is TGTGCCAGCAGCTTAGTGCGGTGGGAGGGCGACCACGAGCAGTACTTC. Translating gives CASSLVRWEGDHEQYF.

The chain has TRBV5-1 and TRBJ2-1; D is perhaps TRBD1 (5 bases). V lost 0 bases and J 1 base, leaving 8 bases between the germline ends. Germline V CDR1 and CDR2: SGHRS, YFSETQ. The CDR3 length is 15 residues. The CDR3 region is CASSLERQSYNEQFF. CDR3 sequence (DNA): TGCGCCAGCAGCTTGGAACGACAGTCCTACAATGAGCAGTTCTTC.